A single T cell receptor (beta chain) is shown here with its context. Its target is unknown. These data come from a study of monozygotic twins with inflammatory bowel disease. Study conclusions and caveats: Researchers report that IBD patients shared fewer clonotypes with others than healthy twins, especially amid disease activity.

From germline, CDR1 is SGHTA and CDR2 FQGNSA. The CDR3 runs 15 residues. TCRdb reanalyzed the 5' RACE reads, giving one entry per CDR3 protein sequence and no DNA. The sample includes approximately 300,000 distinct CDR3 sequences. The authors drew over 2 ml of blood from each donor. This clonotype was sampled from a human donor with ulcerative colitis or Crohn's disease, or a healthy co-twin of an affected twin (not recorded which). Sequencing was done on a sample of blood. The rearrangement joins TRBV7-2 to TRBJ2-3; TCRdb lists TRBD1, though no DNA is available to test this call. CDR3 residues: CASSLVSQGTDTQYF.